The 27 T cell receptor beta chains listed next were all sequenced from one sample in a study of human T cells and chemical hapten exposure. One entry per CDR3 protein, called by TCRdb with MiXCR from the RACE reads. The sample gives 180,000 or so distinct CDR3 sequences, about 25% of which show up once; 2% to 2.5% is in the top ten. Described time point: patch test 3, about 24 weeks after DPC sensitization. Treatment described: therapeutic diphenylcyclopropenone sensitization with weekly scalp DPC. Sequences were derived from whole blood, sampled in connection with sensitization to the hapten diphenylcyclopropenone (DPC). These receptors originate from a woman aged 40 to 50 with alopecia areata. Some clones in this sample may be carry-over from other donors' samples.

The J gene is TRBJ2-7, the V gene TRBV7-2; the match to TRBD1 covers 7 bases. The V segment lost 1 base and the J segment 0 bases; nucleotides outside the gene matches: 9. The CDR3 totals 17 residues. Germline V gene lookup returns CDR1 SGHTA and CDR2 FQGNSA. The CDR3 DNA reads TGTGCCAGCAGCTTAGTAGGGGGCAGGGCTCTCTCCTACGAGCAGTACTTC. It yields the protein CASSLVGGRALSYEQYF.

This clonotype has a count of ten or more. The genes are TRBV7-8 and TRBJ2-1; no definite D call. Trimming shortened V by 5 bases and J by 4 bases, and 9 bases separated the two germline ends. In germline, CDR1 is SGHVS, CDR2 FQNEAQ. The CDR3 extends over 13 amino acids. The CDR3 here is CASSPVLYNEQFF. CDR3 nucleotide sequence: TGTGCCAGCAGCCCAGTACTTTACAATGAGCAGTTCTTC.

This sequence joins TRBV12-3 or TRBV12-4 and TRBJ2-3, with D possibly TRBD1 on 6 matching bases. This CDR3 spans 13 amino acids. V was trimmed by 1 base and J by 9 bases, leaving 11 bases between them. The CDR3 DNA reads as TGTGCCAGCAGTTTAGGAGGCAGGGGAACGCAGTATTTT. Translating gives CASSLGGRGTQYF.

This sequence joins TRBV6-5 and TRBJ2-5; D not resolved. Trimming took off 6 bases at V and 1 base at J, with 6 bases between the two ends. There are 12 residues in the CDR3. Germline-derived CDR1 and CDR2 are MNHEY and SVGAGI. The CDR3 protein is CASSQGQETQYF. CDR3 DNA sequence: TGTGCCAGCAGCCAAGGCCAAGAGACCCAGTACTTC.

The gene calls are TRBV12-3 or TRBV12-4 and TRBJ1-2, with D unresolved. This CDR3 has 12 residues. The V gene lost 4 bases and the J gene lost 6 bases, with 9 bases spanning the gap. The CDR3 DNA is TGTGCCAGCAGTTCTGGGAGCCATGGCTACACCTTC. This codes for CASSSGSHGYTF.

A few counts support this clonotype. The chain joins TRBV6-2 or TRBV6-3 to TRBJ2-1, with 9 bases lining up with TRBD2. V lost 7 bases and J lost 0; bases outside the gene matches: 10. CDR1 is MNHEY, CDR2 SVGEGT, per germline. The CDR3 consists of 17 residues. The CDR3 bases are TGTGCCAGCAAAGGGGTAGCGGGAGCGAGCTCCTACAATGAGCAGTTCTTC. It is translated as CASKGVAGASSYNEQFF.

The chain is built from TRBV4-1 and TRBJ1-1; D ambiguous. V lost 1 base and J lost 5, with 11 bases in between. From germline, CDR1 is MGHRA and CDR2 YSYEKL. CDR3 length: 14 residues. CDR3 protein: CASSQALLGTEAFF. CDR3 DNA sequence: TGCGCCAGCAGCCAAGCTCTACTCGGGACTGAAGCTTTCTTT.

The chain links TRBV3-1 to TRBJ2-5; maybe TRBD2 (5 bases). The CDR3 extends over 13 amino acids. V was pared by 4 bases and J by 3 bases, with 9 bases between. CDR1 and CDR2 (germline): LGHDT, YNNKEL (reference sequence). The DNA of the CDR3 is TGTGCCAGCAGCCGATCCGGGGAAGAGACCCAGTACTTC. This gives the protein CASSRSGEETQYF.

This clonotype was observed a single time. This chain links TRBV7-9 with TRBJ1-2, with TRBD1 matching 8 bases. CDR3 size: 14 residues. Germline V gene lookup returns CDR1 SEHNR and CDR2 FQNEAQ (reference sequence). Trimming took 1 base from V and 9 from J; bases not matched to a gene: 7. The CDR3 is CASSLGLQGASYTF. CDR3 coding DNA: TGTGCCAGCAGCTTAGGGCTCCAGGGGGCAAGCTACACCTTC.

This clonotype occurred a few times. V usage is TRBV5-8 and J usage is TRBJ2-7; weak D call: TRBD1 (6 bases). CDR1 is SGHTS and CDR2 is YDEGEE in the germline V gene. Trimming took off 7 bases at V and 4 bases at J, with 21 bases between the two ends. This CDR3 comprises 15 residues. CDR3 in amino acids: CASRRLLTGAYEQYF. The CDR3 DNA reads TGTGCCAGCCGCCGTTTGCTGACAGGAGCGTACGAGCAGTACTTC.

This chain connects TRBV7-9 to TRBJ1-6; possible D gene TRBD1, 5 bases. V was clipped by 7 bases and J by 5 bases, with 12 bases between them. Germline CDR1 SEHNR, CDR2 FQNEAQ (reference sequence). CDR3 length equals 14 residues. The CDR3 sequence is CASNRDGNNSPLHF. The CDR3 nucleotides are TGTGCCAGCAACCGGGACGGTAATAATTCACCCCTCCACTTT.

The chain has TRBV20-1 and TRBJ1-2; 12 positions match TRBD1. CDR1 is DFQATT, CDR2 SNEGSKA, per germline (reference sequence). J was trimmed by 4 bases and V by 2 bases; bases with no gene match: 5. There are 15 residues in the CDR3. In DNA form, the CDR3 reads TGCAGTGCTAGACCGGGACAGGGGGCGGTCTATGGCTACACCTTC. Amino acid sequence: CSARPGQGAVYGYTF.

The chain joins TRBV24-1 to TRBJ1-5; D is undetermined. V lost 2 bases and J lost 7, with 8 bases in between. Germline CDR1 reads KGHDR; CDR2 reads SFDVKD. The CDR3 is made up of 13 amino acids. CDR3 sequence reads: CATSDSPLQPQHF. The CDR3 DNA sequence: TGTGCCACCAGTGATTCTCCCCTACAGCCCCAGCATTTT.

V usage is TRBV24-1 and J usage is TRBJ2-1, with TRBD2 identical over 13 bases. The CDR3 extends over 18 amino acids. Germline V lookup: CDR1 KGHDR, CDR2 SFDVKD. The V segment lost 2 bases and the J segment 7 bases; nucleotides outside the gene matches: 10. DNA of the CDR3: TGTGCCACCAGTGATTCTAACACGGGACTAGCGGGGAGGAATGAGCAGTTCTTC. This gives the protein CATSDSNTGLAGRNEQFF.

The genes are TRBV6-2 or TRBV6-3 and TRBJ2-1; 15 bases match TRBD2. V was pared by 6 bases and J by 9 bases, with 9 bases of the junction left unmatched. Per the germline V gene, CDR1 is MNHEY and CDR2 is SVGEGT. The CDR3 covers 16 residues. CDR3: CASSSGLAGGSVEQFF. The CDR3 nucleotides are TGTGCCAGCAGCTCGGGACTAGCGGGAGGTTCGGTTGAGCAGTTCTTC.

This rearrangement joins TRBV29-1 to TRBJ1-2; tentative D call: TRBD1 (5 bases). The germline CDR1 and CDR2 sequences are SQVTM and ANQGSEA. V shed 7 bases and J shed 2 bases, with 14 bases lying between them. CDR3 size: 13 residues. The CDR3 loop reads CSDSTGLNYGYTF. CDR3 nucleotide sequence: TGCAGCGACTCCACAGGTCTCAACTATGGCTACACCTTC.

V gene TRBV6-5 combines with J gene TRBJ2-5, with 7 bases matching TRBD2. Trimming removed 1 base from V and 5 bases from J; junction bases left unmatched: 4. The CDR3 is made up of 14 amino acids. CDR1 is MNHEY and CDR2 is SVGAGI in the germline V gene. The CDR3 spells CASSYLGGRETQYF. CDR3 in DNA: TGTGCCAGCAGTTACTTGGGAGGGCGGGAGACCCAGTACTTC.

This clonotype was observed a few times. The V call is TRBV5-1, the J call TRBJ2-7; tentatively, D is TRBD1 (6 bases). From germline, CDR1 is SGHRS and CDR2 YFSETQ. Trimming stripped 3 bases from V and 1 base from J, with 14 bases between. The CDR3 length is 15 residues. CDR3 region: CASSSGHRDSYEQYF. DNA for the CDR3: TGCGCCAGCAGCTCCGGACACAGGGATTCCTACGAGCAGTACTTC. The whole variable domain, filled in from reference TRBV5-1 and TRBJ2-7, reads KAGVTQTPRYLIKTRGQQVTLSCSPISGHRSVSWYQQTPGQGLQFLFEYFSETQRNKGNFPGRFSGRQFSNSRSEMNVSTLELGDSALYLCASSSGHRDSYEQYFGPGTRLTVT.

The CDR3 DNA is TGTGCCAGCAGCTTCCGCCTCCCCACCTACAATGAGCAGTTCTTC. Amino acid sequence: CASSFRLPTYNEQFF. The chain combines TRBV5-8 with TRBJ2-1; D gene ambiguous. This CDR3 is built from 15 residues. Looked up from germline, CDR1 is SGHTS and CDR2 is YDEGEE. Trimming stripped 2 bases from V and 2 bases from J, with 11 bases between.

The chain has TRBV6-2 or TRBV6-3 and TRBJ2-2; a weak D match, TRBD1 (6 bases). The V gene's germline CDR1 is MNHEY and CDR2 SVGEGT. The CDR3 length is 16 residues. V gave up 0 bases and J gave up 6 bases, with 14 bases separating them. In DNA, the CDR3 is TGTGCCAGCAGTTACTCGAGAGGGGGTTTCGCCGGGGAGCTGTTTTTT. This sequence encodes CASSYSRGGFAGELFF.

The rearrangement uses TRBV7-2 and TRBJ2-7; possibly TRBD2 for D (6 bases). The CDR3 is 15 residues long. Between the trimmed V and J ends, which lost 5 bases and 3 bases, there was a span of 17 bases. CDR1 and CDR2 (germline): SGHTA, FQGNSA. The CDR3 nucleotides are TGTGCCAGCAGCGTGGGGGGTACCGGAAACTACGAGCAGTACTTC. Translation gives CASSVGGTGNYEQYF.

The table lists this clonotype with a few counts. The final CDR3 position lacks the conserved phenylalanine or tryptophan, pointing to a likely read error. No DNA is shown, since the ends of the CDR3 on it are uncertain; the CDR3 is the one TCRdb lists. The CDR3 protein is CSVEVRHRV. The rearrangement links TRBV29-1 to TRBJ2-1. Germline CDR1 reads SQVTM; CDR2 reads ANQGSEA. Inclusive of both ends, the CDR3 amounts to 9 amino acids.

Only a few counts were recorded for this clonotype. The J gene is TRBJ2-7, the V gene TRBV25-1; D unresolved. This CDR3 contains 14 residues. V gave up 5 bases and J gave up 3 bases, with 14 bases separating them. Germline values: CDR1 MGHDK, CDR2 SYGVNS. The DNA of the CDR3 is TGTGCCAGCAGTCCGACTTTGGGTGTCTACGAGCAGTACTTC. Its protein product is CASSPTLGVYEQYF.

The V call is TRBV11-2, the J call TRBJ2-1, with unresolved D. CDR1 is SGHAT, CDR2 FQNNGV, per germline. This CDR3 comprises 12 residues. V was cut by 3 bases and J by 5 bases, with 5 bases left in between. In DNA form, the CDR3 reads TGTGCCAGCAGCTTCCTTAACAATGAGCAGTTCTTC. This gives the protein CASSFLNNEQFF.

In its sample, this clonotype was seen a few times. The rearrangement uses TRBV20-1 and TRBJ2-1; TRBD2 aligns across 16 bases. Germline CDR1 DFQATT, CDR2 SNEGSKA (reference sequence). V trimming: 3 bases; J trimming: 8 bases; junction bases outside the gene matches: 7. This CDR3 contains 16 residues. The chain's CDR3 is CSARSPGLAGGDEQFF. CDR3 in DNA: TGCAGTGCTAGGTCTCCGGGACTAGCGGGAGGGGATGAGCAGTTCTTC.

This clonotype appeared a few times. CDR3 coding DNA: TGTGCCAGCAGCTTCTCAGGGGTCTACACTGAAGCTTTCTTT. Residues: CASSFSGVYTEAFF. V usage is TRBV7-2 and J usage is TRBJ1-1; D possibly corresponds to TRBD1 (6 bases). This CDR3 has 14 amino acids. CDR1 and CDR2 (germline): SGHTA, FQGNSA. Trimming removed 3 bases at V and 3 bases at J, with 11 bases between. Together with reference TRBV7-2 and TRBJ1-1, the CDR3 gives the full variable domain: GAGVSQSPSNKVTEKGKDVELRCDPISGHTALYWYRQSLGQGLEFLIYFQGNSAPDKSGLPSDRFSAERTGGSVSTLTIQRTQQEDSAVYLCASSFSGVYTEAFFGQGTRLTVV.

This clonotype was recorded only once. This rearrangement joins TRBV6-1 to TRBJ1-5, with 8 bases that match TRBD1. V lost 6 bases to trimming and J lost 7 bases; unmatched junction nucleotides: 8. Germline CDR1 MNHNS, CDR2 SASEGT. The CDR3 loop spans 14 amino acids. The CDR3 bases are TGTGCCAGCAGGGAGCAGGGGGCAGGACAGCCCCAGCATTTT. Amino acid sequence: CASREQGAGQPQHF.